Listed here is a single T cell receptor (beta chain). The antigen is unknown. The read comes to an end 3 residues before the CDR3 does, leaving the germline J gene to fill in the end. This sample is drawn from a study of T cells in women clearing cervical HPV infection. All donors had a single incident cervical HPV16 infection, not prevalent. Only in-frame clones appear in the TCRdb table, and some are missing; sequencing was by immunoSEQ multiplex PCR. The sample data list about 14,000 clones. Germline lookup yields CDR1 MDHEN and CDR2 SYDVKM. The CDR3 loop spans 13 amino acids. General study results and limits: Controls had more TRBV6-7 (0.16%) than cases (approximately 0.11%). Repertoire richness, not evenness, was significantly elevated in CIN3+ cases versus controls.

The genes are TRBV28 and TRBJ1-1, with 9 bases identical to TRBD1. This clonotype was sampled from a woman aged 18 to 75 with a cervical HPV16 infection that either progressed to CIN3+ or cleared (not recorded which). The sample was blood buffy coat. The CDR3 here is CASRSPQGARAFF. The sequenced CDR3 bases are TGTGCCAGCAGATCGCCACAGGGGGCGCGA. Drawing the rest from reference TRBV28 and TRBJ1-1, the complete variable domain is DVKVTQSSRYLVKRTGEKVFLECVQDMDHENMFWYRQDPGLGLRLIYFSYDVKMKEKGDIPEGYSVSREKKERFSLILESASTNQTSMYLCASRSPQGARAFFGQGTRLTVV.